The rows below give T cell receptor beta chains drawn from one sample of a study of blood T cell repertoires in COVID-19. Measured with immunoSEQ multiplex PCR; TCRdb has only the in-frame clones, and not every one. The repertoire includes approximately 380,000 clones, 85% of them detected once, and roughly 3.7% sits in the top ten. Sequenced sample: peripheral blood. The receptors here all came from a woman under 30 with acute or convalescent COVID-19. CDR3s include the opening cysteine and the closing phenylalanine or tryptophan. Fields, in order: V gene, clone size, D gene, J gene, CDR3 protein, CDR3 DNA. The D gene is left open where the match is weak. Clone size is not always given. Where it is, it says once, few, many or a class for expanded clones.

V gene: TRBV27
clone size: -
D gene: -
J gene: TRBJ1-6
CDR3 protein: CASSFWGDSPLHF
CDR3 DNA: TGTGCCAGCAGTTTTTGGGGGGATTCACCCCTCCACTTT

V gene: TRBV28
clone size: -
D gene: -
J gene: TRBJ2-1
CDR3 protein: CASNGFPGLYYNEQFF
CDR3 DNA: TGTGCCAGCAACGGCTTTCCGGGTCTTTACTACAATGAGCAGTTCTTC

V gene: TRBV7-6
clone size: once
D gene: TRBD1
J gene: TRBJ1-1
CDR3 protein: CASSPQGANTEAFF
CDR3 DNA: TGTGCCAGCAGCCCACAGGGGGCTAACACTGAAGCTTTCTTT

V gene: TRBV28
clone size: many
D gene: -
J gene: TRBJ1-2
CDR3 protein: CASSKQGYGGYTF
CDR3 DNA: TGTGCCAGCAGTAAACAGGGTTATGGTGGCTACACCTTC

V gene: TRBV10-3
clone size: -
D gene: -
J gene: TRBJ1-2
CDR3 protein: CAISETGYGYTF
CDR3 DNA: TGTGCCATCAGTGAAACAGGGTATGGCTACACCTTC

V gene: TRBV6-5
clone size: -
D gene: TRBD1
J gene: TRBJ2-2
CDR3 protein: CATEGDSGELFF
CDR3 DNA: TGTGCCACTGAGGGGGACAGCGGGGAGCTGTTTTTT

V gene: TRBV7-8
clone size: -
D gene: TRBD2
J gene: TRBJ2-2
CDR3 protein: CASSYTSGSNTGELFF
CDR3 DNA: TGTGCCAGCAGCTACACTAGCGGGAGTAACACCGGGGAGCTGTTTTTT

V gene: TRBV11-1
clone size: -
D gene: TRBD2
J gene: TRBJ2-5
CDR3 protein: CASRPSGSGQETQYF
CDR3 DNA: TGTGCCAGCAGACCGAGCGGGAGCGGACAAGAGACCCAGTACTTC

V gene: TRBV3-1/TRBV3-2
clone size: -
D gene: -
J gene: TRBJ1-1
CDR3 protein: CASSQDRGSTEAFF
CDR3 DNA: TGTGCCAGCAGCCAAGATCGGGGGAGCACTGAAGCTTTCTTT

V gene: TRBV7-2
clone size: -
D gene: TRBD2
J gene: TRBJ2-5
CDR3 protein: CASSQTSGGYETQYF
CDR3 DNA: TGTGCCAGCAGCCAGACTAGCGGGGGTTATGAGACCCAGTACTTC

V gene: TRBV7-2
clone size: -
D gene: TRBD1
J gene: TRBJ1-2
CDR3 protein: CASSPSSTGFNGYTF
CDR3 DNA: TGTGCCAGCAGCCCCAGCTCGACAGGGTTTAATGGCTACACCTTC

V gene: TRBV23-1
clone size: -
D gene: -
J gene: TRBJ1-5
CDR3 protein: CATKKWGETQPQHF
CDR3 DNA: TGCGCCACCAAAAAATGGGGGGAAACTCAGCCCCAGCATTTT

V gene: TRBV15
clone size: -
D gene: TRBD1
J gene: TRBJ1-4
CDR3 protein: CATSTDFWTGPNEKLFF
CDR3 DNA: TGTGCCACCAGCACCGACTTTTGGACAGGGCCTAATGAAAAACTGTTTTTT

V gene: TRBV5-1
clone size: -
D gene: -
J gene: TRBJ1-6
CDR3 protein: CASSLDPGYNSPLHF
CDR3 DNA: TGCGCCAGCAGCTTGGATCCAGGTTATAATTCACCCCTCCACTTT

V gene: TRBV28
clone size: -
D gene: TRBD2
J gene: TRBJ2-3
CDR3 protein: CASSSGLAKDTQYF
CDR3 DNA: TGTGCCAGCAGTTCAGGACTAGCGAAGGATACGCAGTATTTT

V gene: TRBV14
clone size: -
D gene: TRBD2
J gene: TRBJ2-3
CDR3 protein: CASSQDLAGGHTDTQYF
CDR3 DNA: TGTGCCAGCAGCCAAGATCTGGCGGGGGGGCACACAGATACGCAGTATTTT

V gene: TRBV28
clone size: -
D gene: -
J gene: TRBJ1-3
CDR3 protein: CASSGGGLNTIYF
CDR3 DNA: TGTGCCAGCTCCGGCGGGGGTTTGAACACCATATATTTT

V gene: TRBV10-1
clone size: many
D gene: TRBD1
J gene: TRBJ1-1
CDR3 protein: CASSATGGGWTEAFF
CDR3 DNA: TGCGCCAGCAGTGCTACAGGGGGTGGTTGGACTGAAGCTTTCTTT